This T cell receptor (beta chain) was recorded in a study of T cell changes during pregnancy in multiple sclerosis. Sequenced by immunoSEQ multiplex PCR; TCRdb stores in-frame clones only, minus some. The table has under 70,000 clones, roughly 91% seen once. This TCR derives from a female donor with multiple sclerosis, enrolled in a pregnancy study. Here the sequenced sample was peripheral blood, taken in the second trimester of pregnancy.

CDR3 DNA: TGCGCCAGCAGCCAAGCATGGGGGCGGTCTTACACCTTC. Translation gives CASSQAWGRSYTF. V is TRBV4-3 and J is TRBJ1-2; a possible D gene is TRBD1 (6 bases). This CDR3 spans 13 amino acids. The germline V gene encodes CDR1 LGHNA and CDR2 YSLEER. The V gene lost 1 base and the J gene lost 11 bases, with 14 bases spanning the gap.